This TCR beta chain was sequenced during a study of T cells in tuberculosis. Note on this clone: What it binds is unknown.

The study, taken as a whole, reports: Active tuberculosis alpha repertoires lay closer to GMM-specific TCRs than controls'.

Here immunoSEQ multiplex PCR was the method, and the copy in TCRdb shows in-frame clones only, minus some. In the table there are tens of thousands of clones, approximately 94% of which are singletons. The V gene's germline CDR1 is MDHEN and CDR2 SYDVKM. After removal of 3 bases from V and 0 bases from J, the junction contained 18 bases not matched to a gene. The CDR3 extends over 21 amino acids. The sample was PBMCs. The rearrangement joins TRBV28 to TRBJ2-1, with 9 nucleotides matching TRBD2. The source is a donor aged 5 to 30 with latent tuberculosis or without tuberculosis infection. DNA of the CDR3: TGTGCCAGCAGTTTGGGAGTAGGAGGACTAGCGCCCACTTCCTCCTACAATGAGCAGTTCTTC. Amino acids: CASSLGVGGLAPTSSYNEQFF.